This T cell receptor beta chain was observed in a study of blood T cells in healthy people across ages. Germline V gene sequence: CDR1 SGHTA, CDR2 FQGNSA. Losses at the gene ends were 0 bases for V and 6 bases for J; bases not matched to a gene: 5. This CDR3 is 15 amino acids long. Then a second PCR, running about 6 to 12 cycles, was carried out with a sample-barcoded 5' primer and a J-beta primer mix. One entry per CDR3 protein, called by TCRdb with MiXCR from the 5' RACE reads. The table records some 1.5 million distinct CDR3 sequences, 28% of them present only once. This clonotype was recorded many times. The authors extracted at least 6 micrograms of total RNA per sample.

The origin of this receptor is a woman aged 25 to 39 in good health. Sample: blood. J is TRBJ2-7 and V is TRBV7-2; 10 positions match TRBD2. The CDR3 protein is CASSLAASGSREQYF. For the CDR3, the DNA is TGTGCCAGCAGCTTAGCGGCTAGCGGGAGTCGCGAGCAGTACTTC.